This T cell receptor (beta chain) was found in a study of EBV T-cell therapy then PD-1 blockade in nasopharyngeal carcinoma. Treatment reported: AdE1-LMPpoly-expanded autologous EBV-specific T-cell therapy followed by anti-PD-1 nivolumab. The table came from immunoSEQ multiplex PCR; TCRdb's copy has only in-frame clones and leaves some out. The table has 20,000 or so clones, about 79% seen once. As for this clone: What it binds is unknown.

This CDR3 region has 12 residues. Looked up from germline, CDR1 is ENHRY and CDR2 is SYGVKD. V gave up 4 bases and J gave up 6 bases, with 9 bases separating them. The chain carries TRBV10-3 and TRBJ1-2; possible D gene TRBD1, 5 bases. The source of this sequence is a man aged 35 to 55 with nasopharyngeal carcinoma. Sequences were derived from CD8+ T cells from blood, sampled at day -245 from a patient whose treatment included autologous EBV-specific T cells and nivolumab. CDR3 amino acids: CAISAEGHGYTF. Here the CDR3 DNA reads TGTGCCATCAGTGCAGAGGGACATGGCTACACCTTC.